The clone carrying this T cell receptor (beta chain) was recorded at least ten times. Its cognate antigen is unknown. V lost 9 bases and J lost 3, with 9 bases in between. The CDR3 is 12 residues long. CDR1 MNHNS and CDR2 SASEGT come from the germline V gene. This sample stems from a study of T cell repertoires in cytomegalovirus infection. Across the study: Newly reported HLA-C-restricted and thoroughly characterized HLA-B-restricted CMV epitopes were employed.

TCRdb passed the reads through MiXCR, listing each CDR3 protein once. Among about 310,000 distinct CDR3 sequences, around a quarter were seen once, and the ten largest hold about an eighth. Study observations and caveats: CMV-specific TCR beta clonotypes restricted by HLA-C were the ones dominating the ex vivo response.

The sequencing here drew on cultured PBMCs, taken from culture after CMV antigen stimulation. This receptor was taken from a human donor in good health (CMV status not recorded). Some clones in this sample may be carry-over from other donors' samples. This rearrangement joins TRBV6-1 to TRBJ2-1, with D possibly TRBD1 on 5 matching bases. The CDR3 loop is CASGARYNEQFF. The CDR3 nucleotides read TGTGCCAGTGGGGCGCGCTACAATGAGCAGTTCTTC.